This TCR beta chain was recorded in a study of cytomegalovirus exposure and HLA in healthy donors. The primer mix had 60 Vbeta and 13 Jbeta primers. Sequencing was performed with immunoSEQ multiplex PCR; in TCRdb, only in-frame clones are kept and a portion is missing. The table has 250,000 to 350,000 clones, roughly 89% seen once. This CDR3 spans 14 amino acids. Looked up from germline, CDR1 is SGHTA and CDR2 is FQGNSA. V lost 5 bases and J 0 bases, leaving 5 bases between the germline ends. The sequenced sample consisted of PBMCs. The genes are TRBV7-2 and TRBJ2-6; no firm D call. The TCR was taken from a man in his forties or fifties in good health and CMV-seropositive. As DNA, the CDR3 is TGTGCCAGCAGCCAAAACTCTGGGGCCAACGTCCTGACTTTC. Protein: CASSQNSGANVLTF.